The 10 T cell receptor beta chains presented below share a single source sample, sequenced in a study of CD8+CD57+ T cells in acquired aplastic anemia. The study profiled TCR beta VDJ and CDR3 using genomic DNA as template. TCRdb reanalysed the reads using MiXCR and keeps one entry per CDR3 protein. The table has about 420,000 distinct CDR3 sequences, around 72% seen once. Specimen: sorted CD4+, CD8+, or CD8+CD57+ T cells (not recorded which) from PBMCs. The receptors shown here come from a human donor in good health, serving as a control.

This clonotype was seen only a few times. This chain uses TRBV2 with TRBJ2-7, with TRBD1 matching over 11 bases. The CDR3 covers 14 residues. The germline gives CDR1 SNHLY, CDR2 FYNNEI. V trimming: 6 bases; J trimming: 3 bases; junction bases outside the gene matches: 4. This CDR3 reads CASSPGQGGYEQYF. For the CDR3, the DNA is TGTGCCAGCAGCCCGGGACAGGGGGGCTACGAGCAGTACTTC.

The gene calls are TRBV12-3 or TRBV12-4 and TRBJ1-2; TRBD1 is a possible D gene (5 bases). This CDR3 contains 13 residues. V dropped 3 bases and J dropped 6 bases, with 11 bases sitting between them. The CDR3 DNA follows: TGTGCCAGCAGTTTCAGGGTGTCGGATGGCTACACCTTC. Translated: CASSFRVSDGYTF.

The chain joins TRBV7-2 to TRBJ1-2, with unresolved D. The CDR3 extends over 13 amino acids. V was pared by 5 bases and J by 5 bases, with 12 bases between. CDR1 and CDR2 from the germline V gene are SGHTA and FQGNSA. In nucleotides, the CDR3 is TGTGCCAGCAGCGTCGGGAGGGTATATGGCTACACCTTC. As protein: CASSVGRVYGYTF.

This clonotype was counted at least ten times. The chain recombines TRBV7-9 with TRBJ1-1; 9 nucleotides match TRBD1. Germline V lookup: CDR1 SEHNR, CDR2 FQNEAQ (reference sequence). Unmatched junction bases numbered 11, after V lost 5 bases and J lost 4 bases. This CDR3 contains 16 residues. The CDR3 bases are TGTGCCAGCAGCCTACAGGGGGCCAAAATTGGCACTGAAGCTTTCTTT. This gives the protein CASSLQGAKIGTEAFF.

Of note for this clonotype: Germline and junction disagree at one end, which may indicate a read error. V and J are TRBV12-5 and TRBJ2-1, with TRBD1 matching 8 bases. The CDR3 is 11 residues long. Germline CDR1 reads LGHNT; CDR2 reads FRNRAP. The CDR3 DNA is TGTGCTAGCGGTTTGGACAGGGTGGAGTTCTTC. Translated: CASGLDRVEFF.

The chain recombines TRBV20-1 with TRBJ2-7, with D maybe TRBD2 (6 bases). Germline V CDR1 and CDR2: DFQATT, SNEGSKA (reference sequence). The CDR3 length is 14 residues. V was clipped by 6 bases and J by 5 bases, with 20 bases between them. The CDR3 region is CSAEGRPNAHEQYF. The CDR3 coding sequence is TGCAGTGCGGAGGGCAGGCCGAATGCACACGAGCAGTACTTC.

The table lists this clonotype with a few counts. Sequence at one end of the junction differs from germline and may be a read error. The chain couples TRBV15 to TRBJ2-7; 10 positions match TRBD1. CDR3 length: 14 residues. Germline values: CDR1 LNHNV, CDR2 YYDKDF (reference sequence). In DNA, the CDR3 is TGTGCCACCAGCAGAGGCGGGACAGGGGTTGAGCAGTGCTTC. The encoded protein is CATSRGGTGVEQCF. Supplemented by reference TRBV15 and TRBJ2-7, the full variable domain reads DAMVIQNPRYQVTQFGKPVTLSCSQTLNHNVMYWYQQKSSQAPKLLFHYYDKDFNNEADTPDNFQSRRPNTSFCFLDIRSPGLGDTAMYLCATSRGGTGVEQCFGPGTRLTVT.

For this clonotype: A clone one base away is much larger, so this may be a read error. The CDR3 sequence: CASSQSFEETQYF. In nucleotides, the CDR3 is TGTGCCAGCAGCCAATCTTTCGAAGAGACCCAGTACTTC. This chain uses TRBV4-2 with TRBJ2-5, with D hard to call. Per the germline V gene, CDR1 is LGHNA and CDR2 is YNFKEQ. Trimming removed 2 bases at V and 3 bases at J, with 7 bases between. The CDR3 is made up of 13 amino acids.

This clonotype was counted many times. The J gene is TRBJ2-7, the V gene TRBV2, with 12 bases that match TRBD1. The CDR3 runs 17 residues. The junction had 15 bases not matched to a gene; V was cut back by 4 bases and J by 8 bases. Germline V gene data show CDR1 as SNHLY and CDR2 as FYNNEI. CDR3 bases: TGTGCCAGCAGTGTTTTTTCCGTTCGGGACAGGGGGCTCCAGCAGTACTTC. It specifies CASSVFSVRDRGLQQYF.

This clonotype appeared once. This rearrangement joins TRBV20-1 to TRBJ1-6; possibly TRBD1 for D (5 bases). The germline V gene has CDR1 DFQATT and CDR2 SNEGSKA (reference sequence). V dropped 4 bases and J dropped 7 bases, with 14 bases sitting between them. This CDR3 has 14 residues. The CDR3 nucleotides read TGCAGTGCTACCGGTGGGCGGGGCAATTCACCCCTCCACTTT. It translates to CSATGGRGNSPLHF.